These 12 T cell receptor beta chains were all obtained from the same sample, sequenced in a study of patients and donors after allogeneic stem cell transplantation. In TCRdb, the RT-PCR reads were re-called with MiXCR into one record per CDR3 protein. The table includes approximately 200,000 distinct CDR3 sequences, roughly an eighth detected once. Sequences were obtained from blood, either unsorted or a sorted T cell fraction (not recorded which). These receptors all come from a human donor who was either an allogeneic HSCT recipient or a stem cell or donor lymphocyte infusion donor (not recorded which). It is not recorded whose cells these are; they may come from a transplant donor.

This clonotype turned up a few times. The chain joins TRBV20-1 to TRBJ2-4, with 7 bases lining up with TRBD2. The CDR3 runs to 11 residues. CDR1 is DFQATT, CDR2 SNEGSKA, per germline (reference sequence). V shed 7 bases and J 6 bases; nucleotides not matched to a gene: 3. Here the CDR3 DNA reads TGCAGTGGGGTAGCGGGAAACATTCAGTACTTC. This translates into CSGVAGNIQYF.

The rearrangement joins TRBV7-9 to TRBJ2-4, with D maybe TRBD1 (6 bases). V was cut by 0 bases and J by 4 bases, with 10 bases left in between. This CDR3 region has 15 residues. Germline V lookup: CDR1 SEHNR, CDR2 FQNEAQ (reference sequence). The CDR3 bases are TGTGCCAGCAGCTTAGCAGGGGACATAAAAAACATTCAGTACTTC. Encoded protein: CASSLAGDIKNIQYF.

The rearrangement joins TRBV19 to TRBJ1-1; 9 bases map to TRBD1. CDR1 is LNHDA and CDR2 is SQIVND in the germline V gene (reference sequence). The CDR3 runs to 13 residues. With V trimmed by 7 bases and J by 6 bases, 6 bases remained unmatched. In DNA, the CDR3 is TGTGCCAGTACACGACAGGGGGGCCCTGAAGCTTTCTTT. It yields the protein CASTRQGGPEAFF. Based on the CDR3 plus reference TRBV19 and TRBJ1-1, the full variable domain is DGGITQSPKYLFRKEGQNVTLSCEQNLNHDAMYWYRQDPGQGLRLIYYSQIVNDFQKGDIAEGYSVSREKKESFPLTVTSAQKNPTAFYLCASTRQGGPEAFFGQGTRLTVV.

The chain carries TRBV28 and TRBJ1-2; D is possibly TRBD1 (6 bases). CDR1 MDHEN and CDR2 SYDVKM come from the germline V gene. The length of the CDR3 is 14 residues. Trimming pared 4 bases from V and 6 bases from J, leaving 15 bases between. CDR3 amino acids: CASSSQQGRDGYTF. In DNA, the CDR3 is TGTGCCAGCAGTTCCCAACAGGGCCGGGATGGCTACACCTTC.

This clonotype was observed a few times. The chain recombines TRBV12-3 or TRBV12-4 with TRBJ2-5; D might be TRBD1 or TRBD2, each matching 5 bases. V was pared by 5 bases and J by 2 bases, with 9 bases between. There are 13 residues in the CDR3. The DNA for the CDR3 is TGTGCCAGCAGTGTAGGGGAGCAAGAGACCCAGTACTTC. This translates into CASSVGEQETQYF.

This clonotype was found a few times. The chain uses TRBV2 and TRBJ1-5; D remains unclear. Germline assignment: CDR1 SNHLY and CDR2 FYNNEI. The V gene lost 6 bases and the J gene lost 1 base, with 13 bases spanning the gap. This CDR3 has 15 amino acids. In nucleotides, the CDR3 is TGTGCCAGCAGCGATAACAGAGGGAGCAATCAGCCCCAGCATTTT. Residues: CASSDNRGSNQPQHF.

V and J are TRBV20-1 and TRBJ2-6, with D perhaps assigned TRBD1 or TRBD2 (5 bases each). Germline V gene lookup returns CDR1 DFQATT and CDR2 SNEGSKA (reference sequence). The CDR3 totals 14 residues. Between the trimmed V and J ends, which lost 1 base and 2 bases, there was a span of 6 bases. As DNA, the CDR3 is TGCAGTGCTAGAGCGGGGCCTGGGGCCAACGTCCTGACTTTC. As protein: CSARAGPGANVLTF.

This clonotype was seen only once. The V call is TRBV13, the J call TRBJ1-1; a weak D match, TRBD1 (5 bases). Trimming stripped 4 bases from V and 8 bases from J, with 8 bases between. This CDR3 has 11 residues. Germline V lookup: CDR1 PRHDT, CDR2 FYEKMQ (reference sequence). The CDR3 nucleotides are TGTGCCAGCAGCTGGGGGGGGGAAGCTTTCTTT. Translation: CASSWGGEAFF. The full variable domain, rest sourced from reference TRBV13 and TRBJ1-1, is AAGVIQSPRHLIKEKRETATLKCYPIPRHDTVYWYQQGPGQDPQFLISFYEKMQSDKGSIPDRFSAQQFSDYHSELNMSSLELGDSALYFCASSWGGEAFFGQGTRLTVV.

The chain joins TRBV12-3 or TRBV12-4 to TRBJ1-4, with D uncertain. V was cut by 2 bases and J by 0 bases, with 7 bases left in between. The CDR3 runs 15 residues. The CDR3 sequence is CASSLRRSTNEKLFF. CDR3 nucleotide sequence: TGTGCCAGCAGTTTAAGGAGATCAACTAATGAAAAACTGTTTTTT.

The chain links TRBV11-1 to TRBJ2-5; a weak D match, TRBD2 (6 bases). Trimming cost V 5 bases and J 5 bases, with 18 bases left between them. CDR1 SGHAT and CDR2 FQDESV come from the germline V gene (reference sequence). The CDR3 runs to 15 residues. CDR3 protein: CASSPPGGGRETQYF. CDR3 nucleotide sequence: TGTGCCAGCAGCCCCCCTGGGGGAGGACGTGAGACCCAGTACTTC.

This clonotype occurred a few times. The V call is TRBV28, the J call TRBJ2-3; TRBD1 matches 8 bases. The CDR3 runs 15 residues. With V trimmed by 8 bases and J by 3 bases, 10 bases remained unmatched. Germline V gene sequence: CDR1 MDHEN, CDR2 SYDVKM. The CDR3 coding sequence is TGTGCCAGCCAAACAGGGGGAAGTGGTACAGATACGCAGTATTTT. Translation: CASQTGGSGTDTQYF.

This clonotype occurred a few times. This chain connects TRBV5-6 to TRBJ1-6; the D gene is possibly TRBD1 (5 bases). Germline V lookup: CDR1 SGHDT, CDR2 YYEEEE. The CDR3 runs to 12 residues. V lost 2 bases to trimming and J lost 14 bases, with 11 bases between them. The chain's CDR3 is CASSFQRGSLHF. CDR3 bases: TGTGCCAGCAGCTTTCAAAGGGGCTCCCTCCACTTT.